What follows describes a single T cell receptor beta chain. The repertoire was sequenced with immunoSEQ multiplex PCR; TCRdb's copy has only in-frame clones and lacks some. Among approximately 82,000 clones listed, 90% to 95% were seen once. Mixed chimerism was transient after nonmyeloablative marrow transplants from related graft donors. The sample is drawn from a study of Tregs in tolerant kidney transplant recipients. Germline lookup yields CDR1 MNHEY and CDR2 SMNVEV (reference sequence). The CDR3 is 13 residues long. V was cut by 5 bases and J by 3 bases, with 10 bases left in between. The rearrangement uses TRBV27 and TRBJ1-2, with a possible D match to TRBD1 (5 bases). Sequenced here: CD4+ T cells from blood (PBMCs), sampled 12 months after the transplant. The TCR comes from a human patient who received a combined kidney and bone marrow transplant. A subset of T cells may come from the graft donor. CDR3 region: CASSRRDYYGYTF. As DNA, the CDR3 is TGTGCCAGCAGTAGAAGGGACTACTATGGCTACACCTTC.